A selection of T cell receptor beta chains follows, all from one sample in a study of blood T cell repertoires in COVID-19. Some clones are missing from TCRdb's copy, which holds only in-frame ones; the method was immunoSEQ multiplex PCR. The repertoire holds some 150,000 clones, with around 81% as singletons. The specimen was PBMCs or T cells enriched from blood (not recorded which). These receptors originate from a middle-aged woman who had recovered from COVID-19. Each CDR3 is given with its conserved first and last residue. The D gene is left open where the match is weak. A row's size may be missing; if present it is once, few, many or a size class.

clone_size j_call d_call v_call cdr3_nt cdr3_aa
NA TRBJ2-1 TRBD2 TRBV5-1 TGCGCCAGCAGCTTTATCGCTAGCGGGAGGGCCACGTCCTACAATGAGCAGTTCTTC CASSFIASGRATSYNEQFF
NA TRBJ1-1 NA TRBV7-9 TGTGCCAGCAGCCTGGGCAGAGAAGCTTTCTTT CASSLGREAFF
NA TRBJ1-5 NA TRBV7-9 TGTGCCAGCCAAAGGGCAGGACTAAATCAGCCCCAGCATTTT CASQRAGLNQPQHF
few TRBJ2-6 NA TRBV5-1 TGCGCCAGCAGCCCTATATACCGGACAGACTCTGGGGCCAACGTCCTGACTTTC CASSPIYRTDSGANVLTF
few TRBJ2-7 TRBD2 TRBV6-6 TGTGCCAGCAGTGAGGGACTAGCGGGGACCGAGCAGTACTTC CASSEGLAGTEQYF
NA TRBJ1-1 NA TRBV10-1 TGCGCCAGCAGCGACCGGACTTCGGTCGACAGGTCGAGCTGGAACACTGAAGCTTTCTTT CASSDRTSVDRSSWNTEAFF
NA TRBJ2-5 NA TRBV7-3 TGTGCCAGCAGCTTAACGGGCGGGGCCCACCAAGAGACCCAGTACTTC CASSLTGGAHQETQYF
few TRBJ2-7 TRBD1 TRBV7-9 TGTGCCAGCAGCTTGACAGGGCAGACCTACGAGCAGTACTTC CASSLTGQTYEQYF
NA TRBJ2-2 TRBD2 TRBV27 TGTGCCAGCAGCTTCGGACTAGCGGGGACCGGGGAGCTGTTTTTT CASSFGLAGTGELFF
NA TRBJ2-1 TRBD2 TRBV6-6 TGTGCCAGCAGTTACCCTAGCGGGAGGGCGGGCAATGAGCAGTTCTTC CASSYPSGRAGNEQFF
NA TRBJ1-1 NA TRBV19 TGTGCCAGTAGCAGGGGACATCCGAACACTGAAGCTTTCTTT CASSRGHPNTEAFF
NA TRBJ1-5 NA TRBV6-1 TGTGCCAGCAGTGAAGACTACAATCAGCCCCAGCATTTT CASSEDYNQPQHF
NA TRBJ2-7 TRBD2 TRBV9 TGTGCCAGCAGCGTAGACCCCGGACTAGCGGGCCTGGGTTCCTACGAGCAGTACTTC CASSVDPGLAGLGSYEQYF
NA TRBJ1-2 NA TRBV4-1 TGCGCCAGCAGCCCCGAGCGCGCTAACTATGGCTACACCTTC CASSPERANYGYTF
NA TRBJ2-1 TRBD2 TRBV11-2 TGTGCCAGCAGCCTCCCGGGACTAGGAGACAATGAGCAGTTCTTC CASSLPGLGDNEQFF
NA TRBJ1-1 TRBD1 TRBV30 TGTGCCTGGAAGACAGGGCTGAACACTGAAGCTTTCTTT CAWKTGLNTEAFF
NA TRBJ1-1 TRBD1 TRBV3-1/TRBV3-2 TGTGCCAGCACCCCGGGACAGTTGAACACTGAAGCTTTCTTT CASTPGQLNTEAFF
once TRBJ1-2 NA TRBV2 TGTGCCAGCACCGAAGGACAGCGCTACACCTTC CASTEGQRYTF
NA TRBJ1-4 TRBD1 TRBV7-9 TGTGCCAGCAGCTCTGACAGGGGAACTAATGAAAAACTGTTTTTT CASSSDRGTNEKLFF
NA TRBJ2-5 TRBD2 TRBV7-3 TGTGCCAGCAGCTTCGGGAGGAGAGAGACCCAGTACTTC CASSFGRRETQYF
NA TRBJ1-2 NA TRBV28 TGTGCCAGCAGTCTCGGGTCAGCGTATGGCTACACCTTC CASSLGSAYGYTF
NA TRBJ1-5 NA TRBV27 TGTGCCAGCAGTTTAGAGGGATTCGAAAATCAGCCCCAGCATTTT CASSLEGFENQPQHF
NA TRBJ1-1 TRBD1 TRBV5-1 TGCGCCAGCAGAACGGGACAGGGGACCACTGAAGCTTTCTTT CASRTGQGTTEAFF
NA TRBJ2-1 TRBD2 TRBV2 TGTGCCAGCAGGAGGCGGGCGGGGACTAGCATGCCTGAGCAGTTCTTC CASRRRAGTSMPEQFF
NA TRBJ2-2 NA TRBV11-3 TGTGCCAGCAGTCTTTCCAACACCGGGGAGCTGTTTTTT CASSLSNTGELFF
NA TRBJ2-5 NA TRBV7-9 TGTGCCAGCAGGCGGGGGCTTCAAGAGACCCAGTACTTC CASRRGLQETQYF
few TRBJ2-1 TRBD1 TRBV5-1 TGCGCCAGCAGCTTTACAGGGGAGAGATTCAATGAGCAGTTCTTC CASSFTGERFNEQFF
NA TRBJ1-1 NA TRBV3-1/TRBV3-2 TGTGCCAGCAGCCAAGTTTTGGCGGATGAAGCTTTCTTT CASSQVLADEAFF
once TRBJ1-1 TRBD1 TRBV7-2 TGTGCCAGCAGCCCCTCAACAGGGGTCACTGAAGCTTTCTTT CASSPSTGVTEAFF
NA TRBJ2-7 TRBD2 TRBV19 TGTGCCAGTAGTATATTCTACCCGGGACTAGACTACGAGCAGTACTTC CASSIFYPGLDYEQYF
NA TRBJ2-7 NA TRBV5-1 TGCGCCAGCAGCTTGGCCAGGGCACAATACGAGCAGTACTTC CASSLARAQYEQYF
NA TRBJ1-6 TRBD1 TRBV27 TGTGCCAGCAGGGGGACAGGGGCTAATTCACCCCTCCACTTT CASRGTGANSPLHF
NA TRBJ1-1 NA TRBV19 TGTGCCAGTAGTATAAAAAGGAGGGGGGGTTTAAACACTGAAGCTTTCTTT CASSIKRRGGLNTEAFF
NA TRBJ2-1 TRBD1 TRBV15 TGTGCCACCAGTAGGGGACAGTCCTACAATGAGCAGTTCTTC CATSRGQSYNEQFF
once TRBJ1-1 TRBD1 TRBV14 TGTGCCAGCAGCGTCCGATCGGACAGGGTTTCATCAGCTTTCTTT CASSVRSDRVSSAFF
NA TRBJ1-1 NA TRBV7-7 TGTGCCAGCAGCCCCCTGTTTCAGGATAACACTGAAGCTTTCTTT CASSPLFQDNTEAFF
few TRBJ2-7 TRBD1 TRBV5-5 TGTGCCAGCAGCTTGGCCGGGACAGTCTCCTACGAGCAGTACTTC CASSLAGTVSYEQYF
NA TRBJ1-5 NA TRBV6-5 TGTGCCGCCGTGGGGGCTATCAATCAGCCCCAGCATTTT CAAVGAINQPQHF
many TRBJ2-7 NA TRBV5-4 TGTGCCAGCAGCCCGCGAGGGGGGGGCCTCTCCTACGAGCAGTACTTC CASSPRGGGLSYEQYF
few TRBJ2-1 TRBD2 TRBV7-2 TGTGCCAGCAGCTTAATTTCTAGCGGGGGAGCTTACAATGAGCAGTTCTTC CASSLISSGGAYNEQFF
NA TRBJ2-1 NA TRBV27 TGTGCCAGCAGTGCCCGGACTGGGTTTGAGCAGTTCTTC CASSARTGFEQFF
NA TRBJ1-1 NA TRBV9 TGTGCCAGCAGTCTAGGGAGGGAGACGAAAGCTTTCTTT CASSLGRETKAFF
few TRBJ2-5 TRBD2 TRBV5-4 TGTGCCAGCAGCTTGGGGCGGGGGGGCCAAGAGACCCAGTACTTC CASSLGRGGQETQYF
NA TRBJ1-2 NA TRBV5-1 TGCGCCAGCAGCTCTCAAGGGGGTCGGAGTACTAACTATGGCTACACCTTC CASSSQGGRSTNYGYTF
NA TRBJ2-7 NA TRBV7-9 TGTGCCAGCAGCTTTCAGGGCTCCTACGAGCAGTACTTC CASSFQGSYEQYF